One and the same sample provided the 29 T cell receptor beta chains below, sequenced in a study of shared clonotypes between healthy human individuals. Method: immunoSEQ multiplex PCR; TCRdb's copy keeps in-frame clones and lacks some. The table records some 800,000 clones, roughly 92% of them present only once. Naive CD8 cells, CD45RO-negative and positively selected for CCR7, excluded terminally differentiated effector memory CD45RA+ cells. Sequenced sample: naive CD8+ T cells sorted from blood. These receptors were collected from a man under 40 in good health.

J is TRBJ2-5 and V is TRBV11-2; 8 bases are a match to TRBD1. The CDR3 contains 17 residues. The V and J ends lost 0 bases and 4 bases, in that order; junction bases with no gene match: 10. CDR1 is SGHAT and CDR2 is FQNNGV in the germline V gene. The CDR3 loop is CASSLDGRTGWGETQYF. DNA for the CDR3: TGTGCCAGCAGCTTAGATGGTCGGACAGGGTGGGGAGAGACCCAGTACTTC.

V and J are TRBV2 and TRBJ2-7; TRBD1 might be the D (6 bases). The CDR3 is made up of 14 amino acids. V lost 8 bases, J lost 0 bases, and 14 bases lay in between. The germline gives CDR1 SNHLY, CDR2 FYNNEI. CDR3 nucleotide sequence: TGTGCCAGCGAGGGACACATGAACTCCTACGAGCAGTACTTC. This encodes CASEGHMNSYEQYF.

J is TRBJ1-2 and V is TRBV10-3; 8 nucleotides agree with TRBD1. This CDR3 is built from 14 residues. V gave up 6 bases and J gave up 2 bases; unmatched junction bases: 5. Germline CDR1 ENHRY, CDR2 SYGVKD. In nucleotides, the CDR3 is TGTGCCATCAGCGCGGGACAGGCGAACTATGGCTACACCTTC. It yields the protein CAISAGQANYGYTF.

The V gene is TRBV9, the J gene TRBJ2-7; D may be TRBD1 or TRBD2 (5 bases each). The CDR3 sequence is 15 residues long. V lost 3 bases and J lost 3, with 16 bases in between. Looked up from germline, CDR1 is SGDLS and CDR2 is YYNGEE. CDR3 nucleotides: TGTGCCAGCAGCGCGAACCGGGACCTAAACTACGAGCAGTACTTC. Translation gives CASSANRDLNYEQYF.

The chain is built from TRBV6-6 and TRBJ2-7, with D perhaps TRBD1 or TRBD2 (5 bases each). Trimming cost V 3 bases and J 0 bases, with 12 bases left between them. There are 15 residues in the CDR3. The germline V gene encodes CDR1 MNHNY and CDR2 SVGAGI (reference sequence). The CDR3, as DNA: TGTGCCAGCAGTTATGGGGACGGCGGCTCCTACGAGCAGTACTTC. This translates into CASSYGDGGSYEQYF.

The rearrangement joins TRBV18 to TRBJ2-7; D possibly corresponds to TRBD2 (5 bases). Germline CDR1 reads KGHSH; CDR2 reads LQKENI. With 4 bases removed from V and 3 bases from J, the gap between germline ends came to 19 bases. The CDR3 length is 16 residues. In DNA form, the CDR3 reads TGTGCCAGCTCACTCGAGGGATTCGGGTCTAACTACGAGCAGTACTTC. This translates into CASSLEGFGSNYEQYF.

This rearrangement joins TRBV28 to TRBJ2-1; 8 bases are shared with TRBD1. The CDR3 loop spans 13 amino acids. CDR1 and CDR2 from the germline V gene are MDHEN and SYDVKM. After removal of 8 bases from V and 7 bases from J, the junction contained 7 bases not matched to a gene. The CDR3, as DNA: TGTGCCAGCGGGTGGGACAGGAGGAATGAGCAGTTCTTC. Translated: CASGWDRRNEQFF.

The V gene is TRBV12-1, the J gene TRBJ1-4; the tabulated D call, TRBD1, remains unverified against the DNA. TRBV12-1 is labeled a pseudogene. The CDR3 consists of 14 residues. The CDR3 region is CASSLQGTNEKLFF. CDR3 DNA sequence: TGTGCCAGCAGCTTACAGGGAACTAATGAAAAACTGTTTTTT.

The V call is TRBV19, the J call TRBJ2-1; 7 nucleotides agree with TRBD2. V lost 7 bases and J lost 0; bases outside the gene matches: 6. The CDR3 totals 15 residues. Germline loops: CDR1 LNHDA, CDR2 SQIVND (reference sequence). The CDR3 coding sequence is TGTGCCAGTAAACCAATAGCGGGCTCCTACAATGAGCAGTTCTTC. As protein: CASKPIAGSYNEQFF.

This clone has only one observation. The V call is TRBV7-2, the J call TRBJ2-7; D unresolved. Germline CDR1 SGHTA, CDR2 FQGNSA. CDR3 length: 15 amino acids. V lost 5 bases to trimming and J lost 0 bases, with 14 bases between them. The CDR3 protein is CASSPNDVYSYEQYF. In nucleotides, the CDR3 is TGTGCCAGCAGCCCCAACGATGTCTACTCCTACGAGCAGTACTTC.

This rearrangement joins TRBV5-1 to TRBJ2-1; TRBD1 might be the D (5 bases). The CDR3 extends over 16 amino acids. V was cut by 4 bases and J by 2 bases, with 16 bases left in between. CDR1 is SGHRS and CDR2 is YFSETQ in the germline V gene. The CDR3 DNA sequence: TGCGCCAGCAGCCCCGACTCGTGGGGCCCCTACAATGAGCAGTTCTTC. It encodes CASSPDSWGPYNEQFF. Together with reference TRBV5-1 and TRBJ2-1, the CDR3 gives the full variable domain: KAGVTQTPRYLIKTRGQQVTLSCSPISGHRSVSWYQQTPGQGLQFLFEYFSETQRNKGNFPGRFSGRQFSNSRSEMNVSTLELGDSALYLCASSPDSWGPYNEQFFGPGTRLTVL.

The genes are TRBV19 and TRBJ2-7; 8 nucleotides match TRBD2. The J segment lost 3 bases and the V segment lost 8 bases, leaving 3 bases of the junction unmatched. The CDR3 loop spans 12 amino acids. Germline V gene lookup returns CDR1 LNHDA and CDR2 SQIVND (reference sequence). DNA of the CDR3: TGTGCCAGTGCCAGCGGGAGCTACGAGCAGTACTTC. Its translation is CASASGSYEQYF.

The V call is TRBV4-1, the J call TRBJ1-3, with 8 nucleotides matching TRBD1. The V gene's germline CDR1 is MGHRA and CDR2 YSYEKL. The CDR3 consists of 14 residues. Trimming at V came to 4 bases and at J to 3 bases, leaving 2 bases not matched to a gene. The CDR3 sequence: CASSPTGDGNTIYF. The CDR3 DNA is TGCGCCAGCAGCCCGACAGGGGATGGAAACACCATATATTTT.

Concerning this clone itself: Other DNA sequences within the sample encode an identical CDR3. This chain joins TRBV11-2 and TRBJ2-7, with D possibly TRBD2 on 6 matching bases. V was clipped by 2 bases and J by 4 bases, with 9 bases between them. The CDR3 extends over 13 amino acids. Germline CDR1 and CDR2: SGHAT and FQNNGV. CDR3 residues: CASSLPGVYEQYF. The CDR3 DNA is TGTGCCAGCAGCTTACCGGGAGTATACGAGCAGTACTTC.

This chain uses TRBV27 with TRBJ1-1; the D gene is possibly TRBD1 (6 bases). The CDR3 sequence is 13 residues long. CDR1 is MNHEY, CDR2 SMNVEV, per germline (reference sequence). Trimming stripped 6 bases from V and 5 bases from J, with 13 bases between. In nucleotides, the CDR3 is TGTGCCAGCAGCAAACAGGGTTGGACTGAAGCTTTCTTT. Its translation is CASSKQGWTEAFF.

CDR3 DNA sequence: TGTGCCAGCAGTGACCCCCCTACCAGACTAGCGGGAGCCGAAGAGACCCAGTACTTC. It translates to CASSDPPTRLAGAEETQYF. The genes are TRBV28 and TRBJ2-5; TRBD2 agrees at 12 bases. Germline CDR1 is MDHEN and CDR2 is SYDVKM. Unmatched junction bases numbered 16, after V lost 5 bases and J lost 3 bases. The CDR3 is 19 amino acids.

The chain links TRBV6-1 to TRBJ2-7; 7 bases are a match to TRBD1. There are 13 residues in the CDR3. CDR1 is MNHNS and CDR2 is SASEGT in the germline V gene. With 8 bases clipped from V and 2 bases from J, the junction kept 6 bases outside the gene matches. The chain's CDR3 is CASPSTGTYEQYF. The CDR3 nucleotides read TGTGCCAGCCCCTCGACAGGGACCTACGAGCAGTACTTC.

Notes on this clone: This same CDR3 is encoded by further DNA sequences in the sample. As DNA, the CDR3 is TGTGCCAGCAGCGACACCGGGAACACTGAAGCTTTCTTT. Its translation is CASSDTGNTEAFF. The gene calls are TRBV7-9 and TRBJ1-1; D not certain. V dropped 5 bases and J dropped 1 base, with 8 bases sitting between them. CDR1 SEHNR and CDR2 FQNEAQ come from the germline V gene (reference sequence). This CDR3 is 13 amino acids long.

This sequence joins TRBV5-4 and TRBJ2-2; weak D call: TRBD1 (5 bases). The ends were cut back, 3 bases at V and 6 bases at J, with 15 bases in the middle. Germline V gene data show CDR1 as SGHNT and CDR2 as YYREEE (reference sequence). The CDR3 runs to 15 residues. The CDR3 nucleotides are TGTGCCAGCAGCTACCCAGGGAAATCGGCCGGGGAGCTGTTTTTT. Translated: CASSYPGKSAGELFF.

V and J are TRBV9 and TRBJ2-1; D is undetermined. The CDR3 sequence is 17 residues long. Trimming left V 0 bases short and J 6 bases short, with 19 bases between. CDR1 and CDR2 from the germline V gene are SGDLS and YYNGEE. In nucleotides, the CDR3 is TGTGCCAGCAGCGTAGATCAGCTACCCTCAAGCCCCAATGAGCAGTTCTTC. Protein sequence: CASSVDQLPSSPNEQFF.

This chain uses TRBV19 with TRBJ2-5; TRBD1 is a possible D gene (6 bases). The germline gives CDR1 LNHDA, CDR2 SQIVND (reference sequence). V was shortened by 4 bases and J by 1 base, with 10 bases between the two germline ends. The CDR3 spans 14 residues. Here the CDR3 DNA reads TGTGCCAGTAGTAGAGACAGGTCCCAAGAGACCCAGTACTTC. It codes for CASSRDRSQETQYF.

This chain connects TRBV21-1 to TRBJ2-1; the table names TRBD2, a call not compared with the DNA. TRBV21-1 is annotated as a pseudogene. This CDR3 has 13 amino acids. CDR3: CASSVIAGNEQFF. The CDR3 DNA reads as TGTGCCAGCAGCGTGATAGCGGGCAATGAGCAGTTCTTC.

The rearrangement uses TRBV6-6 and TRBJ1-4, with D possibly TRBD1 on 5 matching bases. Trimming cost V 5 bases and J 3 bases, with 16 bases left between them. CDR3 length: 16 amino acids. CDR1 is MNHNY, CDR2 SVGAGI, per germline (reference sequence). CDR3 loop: CASSPHPGTANEKLFF. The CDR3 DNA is TGTGCCAGCAGTCCACACCCGGGGACTGCTAATGAAAAACTGTTTTTT.

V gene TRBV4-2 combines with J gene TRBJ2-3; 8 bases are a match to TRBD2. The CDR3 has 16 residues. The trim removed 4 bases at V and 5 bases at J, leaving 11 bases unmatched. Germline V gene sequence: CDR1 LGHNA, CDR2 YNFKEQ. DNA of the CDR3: TGTGCCAGCAGCCCACGGGAGGGCCAACGGAAAGATACGCAGTATTTT. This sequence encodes CASSPREGQRKDTQYF.

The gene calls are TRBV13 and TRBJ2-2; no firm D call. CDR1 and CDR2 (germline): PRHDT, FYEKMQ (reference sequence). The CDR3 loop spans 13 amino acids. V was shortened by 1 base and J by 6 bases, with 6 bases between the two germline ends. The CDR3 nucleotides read TGTGCCAGCAGCTTAGTAGTTCCCGGGGAGCTGTTTTTT. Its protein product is CASSLVVPGELFF.

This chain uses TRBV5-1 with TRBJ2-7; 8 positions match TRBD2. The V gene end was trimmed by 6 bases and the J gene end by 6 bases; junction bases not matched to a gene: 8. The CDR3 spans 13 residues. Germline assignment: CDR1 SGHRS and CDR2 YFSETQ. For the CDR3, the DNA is TGCGCCAGCACGACTCGGGAGGGGCGCGAGCAGTACTTC. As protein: CASTTREGREQYF.

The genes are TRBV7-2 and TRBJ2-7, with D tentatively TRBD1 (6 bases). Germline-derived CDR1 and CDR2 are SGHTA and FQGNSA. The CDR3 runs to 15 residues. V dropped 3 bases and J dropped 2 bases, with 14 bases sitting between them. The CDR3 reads CASSFYQGPPYEQYF. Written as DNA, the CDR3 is TGTGCCAGCAGCTTTTACCAGGGGCCTCCCTACGAGCAGTACTTC.

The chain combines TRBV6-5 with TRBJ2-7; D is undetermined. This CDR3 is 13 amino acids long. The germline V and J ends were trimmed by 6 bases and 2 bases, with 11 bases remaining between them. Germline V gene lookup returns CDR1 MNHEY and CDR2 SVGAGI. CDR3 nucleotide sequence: TGTGCCAGCAGCACCCGTTGGACCTACGAGCAGTACTTC. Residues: CASSTRWTYEQYF.

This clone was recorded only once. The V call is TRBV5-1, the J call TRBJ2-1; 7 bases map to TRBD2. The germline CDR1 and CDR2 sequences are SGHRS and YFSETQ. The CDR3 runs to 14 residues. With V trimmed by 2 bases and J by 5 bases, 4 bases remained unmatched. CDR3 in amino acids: CASSFRLADNEQFF. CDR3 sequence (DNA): TGCGCCAGCAGCTTCAGACTAGCCGACAATGAGCAGTTCTTC. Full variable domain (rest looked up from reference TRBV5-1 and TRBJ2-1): KAGVTQTPRYLIKTRGQQVTLSCSPISGHRSVSWYQQTPGQGLQFLFEYFSETQRNKGNFPGRFSGRQFSNSRSEMNVSTLELGDSALYLCASSFRLADNEQFFGPGTRLTVL.